This TCR beta chain was profiled in a study of blood T cell repertoires in COVID-19. Study-level information: Italy, Spain and the United States were the sources of the convalescent and acute COVID-19 samples. Sources were T cells, B-cell-depleted T cells, or PBMCs; the material itself was cDNA or gDNA.

From germline, CDR1 is MGHDK and CDR2 SYGVNS. Trimming stripped 1 base from V and 2 bases from J, with 14 bases between. This CDR3 contains 16 residues. In the authors' workflow: Estimation of nucleated cell counts was performed using reference gene primer amplification. The protocol was immunoSEQ multiplex PCR, while the TCRdb copy is restricted to in-frame clones and leaves out a portion. V, J and clone size are those of that table, while D and trimming were read from the DNA. Of about 48,000 clones listed, 85% to 90% are singletons. The gene calls are TRBV25-1 and TRBJ1-2; possibly TRBD1 for D (6 bases). Sequenced input: peripheral blood. The origin of this receptor is a woman aged 60 to 75 with acute or convalescent COVID-19. CDR3 DNA: TGTGCCAGCAGTGAATCTAGGGGGGGCGCGAACTATGGCTACACCTTC. It encodes CASSESRGGANYGYTF.